The rows below give T cell receptor beta chains drawn from one sample of a study of T cell responses to AZD1222 COVID-19 vaccine. TCRdb keeps only in-frame clones here, not all; method: immunoSEQ multiplex PCR. The repertoire has about 85,000 clones, roughly nine tenths of them found once; the top ten carry approximately 7%. The material sequenced was peripheral blood, taken on day 0 of AZD1222 vaccination. The receptors were sampled from an adult in good health. The CDR3 runs from the conserved cysteine through the conserved F or W. The order of the fields is CDR3 protein, V gene, J gene, CDR3 length.

CDR3 protein: CASSQGALLVNEQFF
V gene: TRBV3-1/TRBV3-2
J gene: TRBJ2-1
CDR3 length: 15

CDR3 protein: CASSLSTNTGELFF
V gene: TRBV7-7
J gene: TRBJ2-2
CDR3 length: 14

CDR3 protein: CASSLEGWEQYF
V gene: TRBV5-1
J gene: TRBJ2-7
CDR3 length: 12

CDR3 protein: CASSQDRTSGYEQFF
V gene: TRBV3-1/TRBV3-2
J gene: TRBJ2-1
CDR3 length: 15

CDR3 protein: CASRHLDNTNQPQHF
V gene: TRBV2
J gene: TRBJ1-5
CDR3 length: 15

CDR3 protein: CASSPVLGGDGYTF
V gene: TRBV18
J gene: TRBJ1-2
CDR3 length: 14

CDR3 protein: CASSLDRVRNSPLHF
V gene: TRBV7-2
J gene: TRBJ1-6
CDR3 length: 15

CDR3 protein: CASSQVSGSNQPQHF
V gene: TRBV3-1/TRBV3-2
J gene: TRBJ1-5
CDR3 length: 15

CDR3 protein: CASTIRDSGANVLTF
V gene: TRBV28
J gene: TRBJ2-6
CDR3 length: 15

CDR3 protein: CASSPPLSGYNEQFF
V gene: TRBV18
J gene: TRBJ2-1
CDR3 length: 15

CDR3 protein: CASSQPTGGELFF
V gene: TRBV4-3
J gene: TRBJ2-2
CDR3 length: 13

CDR3 protein: CAWSVRGSLPYEQYF
V gene: TRBV30
J gene: TRBJ2-7
CDR3 length: 15

CDR3 protein: CASRPGLAGWETQYF
V gene: TRBV19
J gene: TRBJ2-5
CDR3 length: 15

CDR3 protein: CASSPVRTGAQETQYF
V gene: TRBV5-4
J gene: TRBJ2-5
CDR3 length: 16

CDR3 protein: CASSPDGNSYNEQFF
V gene: TRBV9
J gene: TRBJ2-1
CDR3 length: 15

CDR3 protein: CASSFQGSYEQYF
V gene: TRBV11-2
J gene: TRBJ2-7
CDR3 length: 13

CDR3 protein: CASSLGRANTEAFF
V gene: TRBV7-2
J gene: TRBJ1-1
CDR3 length: 14

CDR3 protein: CASSTRRQDYGYTF
V gene: TRBV27
J gene: TRBJ1-2
CDR3 length: 14

CDR3 protein: CASSVVGTNTGELFF
V gene: TRBV9
J gene: TRBJ2-2
CDR3 length: 15

CDR3 protein: CASSQDLAGWEANYGYTF
V gene: TRBV4-2
J gene: TRBJ1-2
CDR3 length: 18

CDR3 protein: CASSLSQTEQYF
V gene: TRBV28
J gene: TRBJ2-7
CDR3 length: 12

CDR3 protein: CASSYSGLGQETQYF
V gene: TRBV6-5
J gene: TRBJ2-5
CDR3 length: 15

CDR3 protein: CAWIWGGSFYGYTF
V gene: TRBV30
J gene: TRBJ1-2
CDR3 length: 14

CDR3 protein: CATSDLTGSYNEQFF
V gene: TRBV24-1
J gene: TRBJ2-1
CDR3 length: 15

CDR3 protein: CASSTYRGRNYGYTF
V gene: TRBV28
J gene: TRBJ1-2
CDR3 length: 15

CDR3 protein: CASSLDTRRVTQYF
V gene: TRBV9
J gene: TRBJ2-5
CDR3 length: 14